Listed below are T cell receptor beta chains from one sample, sequenced in a study of CD8 T cells in ankylosing spondylitis. Each CDR3 protein is one row after TCRdb ran MiXCR on the 5' RACE reads. The sample carries about 240,000 distinct CDR3 sequences, roughly a quarter recorded once. The sample consisted of blood, either unsorted or a sorted T cell fraction (not recorded which). The receptors derive from a male donor with ankylosing spondylitis or in good health (not recorded which). Each CDR3 is given with its conserved first and last residue. The D gene is left open where the match is weak. The size of a clone is reported for some rows only, either as once, few or many, or as a class for expanded clones.

d_gene,abundance,v_gene,j_gene,CDR3aa,CDR3nt
-,many,TRBV7-9,TRBJ2-3,CASSLGHSTDTQYF,TGTGCCAGCAGCTTAGGTCATAGCACAGATACGCAGTATTTT
TRBD1,few,TRBV12-3/TRBV12-4,TRBJ2-5,CASSQGARETQYF,TGTGCCAGCAGCCAGGGGGCAAGGGAGACCCAGTACTTC
TRBD2,many,TRBV10-3,TRBJ2-3,CATGLAGGPSPDTQYF,TGTGCCACCGGACTAGCGGGGGGGCCGAGCCCAGATACGCAGTATTTT
-,many,TRBV12-3/TRBV12-4,TRBJ2-1,CASSARQALYNEQFF,TGTGCCAGCAGTGCACGACAGGCCCTTTACAATGAGCAGTTCTTC
TRBD1,-,TRBV12-5,TRBJ2-5,CASGAGQVGETQYF,TGTGCTAGTGGTGCCGGACAGGTGGGAGAGACCCAGTACTTC
-,few,TRBV12-3/TRBV12-4,TRBJ2-1,CASSLMASRNEQFF,TGTGCCAGCAGTTTAATGGCTAGCAGGAATGAGCAGTTCTTC
-,few,TRBV20-1,TRBJ2-3,CRVRQAVGDTQYF,TGCAGAGTCCGACAGGCGGTGGGCGATACGCAGTATTTT
-,-,TRBV20-1,TRBJ1-6,CSATRIGVPRSPLHF,TGCAGTGCTACACGAATCGGGGTCCCCCGGTCACCCCTCCACTTT
-,few,TRBV29-1,TRBJ2-3,CSVVGSTSTDTQYF,TGCAGCGTTGTGGGCAGTACTAGCACAGATACGCAGTATTTT
-,few,TRBV7-9,TRBJ1-1,CASSLVPEAFF,TGTGCCAGCAGCTTAGTCCCTGAAGCTTTCTTT
-,many,TRBV29-1,TRBJ1-2,CSVDLYGYTF,TGCAGCGTTGACCTCTATGGCTACACCTTC
-,many,TRBV12-3/TRBV12-4,TRBJ1-5,CASSIRGSYQPQHF,TGTGCCAGCAGTATCAGGGGTTCATATCAGCCCCAGCATTTT
TRBD2,-,TRBV12-3/TRBV12-4,TRBJ2-1,CASSSSSGSYNEQFF,TGTGCCAGCAGCTCCTCTAGCGGGAGCTACAATGAGCAGTTCTTC
-,few,TRBV5-8,TRBJ2-6,CASSPQSGANVLTF,TGTGCCAGCAGCCCGCAGTCTGGGGCCAACGTCCTGACTTTC
-,-,TRBV20-1,TRBJ1-1,CSARAPENTEAFF,TGCAGTGCTAGGGCCCCAGAGAACACTGAAGCTTTCTTT
-,-,TRBV29-1,TRBJ2-7,CSVGIGSYEQYF,TGCAGCGTTGGAATAGGCTCCTACGAGCAGTACTTC
-,-,TRBV20-1,TRBJ1-1,CSARATEAFF,TGCAGTGCTCGGGCTACTGAAGCTTTCTTT
TRBD1,many,TRBV5-1,TRBJ2-3,CASSSPGQSTDTQYF,TGCGCCAGCAGCTCACCGGGACAGAGCACAGATACGCAGTATTTT
-,few,TRBV12-3/TRBV12-4,TRBJ1-4,CASSLEGRPAELFF,TGTGCCAGCAGTTTAGAAGGAAGGCCTGCCGAACTGTTTTTT
-,-,TRBV10-2,TRBJ2-1,CATTQYNEQFF,TGCGCCACCACACAGTACAATGAGCAGTTCTTC
TRBD1,many,TRBV12-3/TRBV12-4,TRBJ2-3,CASSLRQGDTQYF,TGTGCCAGCAGTTTGAGACAGGGAGATACGCAGTATTTT
-,-,TRBV20-1,TRBJ2-7,CSARDRLHFSYEQYF,TGCAGTGCTAGAGACCGTCTCCATTTTTCCTACGAGCAGTACTTC
-,few,TRBV5-5,TRBJ2-7,CASSSYDRPYEQYF,TGTGCCAGCAGCTCCTATGACAGACCCTACGAGCAGTACTTC
TRBD2,-,TRBV20-1,TRBJ2-5,CSGIAGGRETQYF,TGCAGTGGGATAGCGGGGGGTAGAGAGACCCAGTACTTC
TRBD2,few,TRBV20-1,TRBJ2-1,CSSAGGNEQFF,TGCAGTTCTGCGGGGGGCAATGAGCAGTTCTTC
-,many,TRBV28,TRBJ2-7,CASTFGADEQYF,TGTGCCAGCACGTTTGGGGCCGACGAGCAGTACTTC
TRBD1,-,TRBV20-1,TRBJ1-2,CSASRGLDGYTF,TGCAGTGCTAGCAGGGGGCTAGATGGCTACACCTTC
TRBD1,-,TRBV5-1,TRBJ2-3,CASSLQGAIADTQYF,TGCGCCAGCAGCTTACAGGGGGCGATAGCAGATACGCAGTATTTT